This is a list of T cell receptor beta chains from one sample in a study of tumor and adjacent non-tumor tissue in lung cancer. TCRdb reprocessed the multiplex PCR reads with MiXCR, giving one entry per CDR3 protein. This sample has roughly 75,000 distinct CDR3 sequences, with 70% to 90% found just once. Sequenced input: distant non-tumor lung tissue. These receptors originate from a man between 60 and 75 years old with non-small cell lung cancer. Each CDR3 is given with its conserved first and last residue. A D gene is named only where the DNA matches it firmly. Some rows mark clone size as missing; the rest say once, few, many or name a class of expanded clone.

D gene | J gene | clone size | V gene | CDR3 DNA | CDR3 protein
. | TRBJ1-4 | . | TRBV6-5 | TGTGCCAGCAGTTACTCGTCTATGGGGGAAGAACTGTTTTTT | CASSYSSMGEELFF
. | TRBJ1-5 | . | TRBV6-2/TRBV6-3 | TGTACCAGCAGTTATGGCACAGGGACAAATCAAGCCCAGCATTTT | CTSSYGTGTNQAQHF
TRBD2 | TRBJ2-6 | . | TRBV6-5 | TGTCCTAGCAGTTTAGCGGGGGCCTGCTCTGGGGCCAACGTCCTGACTTTC | CPSSLAGACSGANVLTF
. | TRBJ1-2 | many | TRBV7-9 | TGTGCCAGCAGCCCTGATTGGCCGTTAGGCTACACCTTC | CASSPDWPLGYTF
TRBD1 | TRBJ1-4 | many | TRBV4-1 | TGCGCCAGCAGCCAATACCGGGACAGTAATGAAAAACTGTTTTTT | CASSQYRDSNEKLFF
. | TRBJ1-4 | many | TRBV12-3/TRBV12-4 | TGTGCCAGCAGTTTAAACCCCGAAAAACTGTTTTTT | CASSLNPEKLFF
TRBD2 | TRBJ2-2 | . | TRBV5-1 | TGCGCCAGCAGCATGGGACTAGCCAGCACCGGTGAGCTGTTTTTT | CASSMGLASTGELFF
. | TRBJ1-6 | . | TRBV28 | TGTGCCAGCAGTTTAGGTTCCCGTTCCCTCCACTTT | CASSLGSRSLHF
TRBD2 | TRBJ2-1 | . | TRBV29-1 | TGCAGCGTTGACGGGACTAGTCCTAATGAGCAGTTCTTC | CSVDGTSPNEQFF
. | TRBJ1-2 | . | TRBV4-1 | TGCGCCAGCAGCCAAGTACTTACGTCGATAGGCGGTTACACCTTC | CASSQVLTSIGGYTF
. | TRBJ1-1 | . | TRBV11-2 | . | CAISLVGRGSQTFF
. | TRBJ2-3 | many | TRBV30 | TGTGCCTGGGAGTTGGGAGGTTTAGGTACGCAGTATTTT | CAWELGGLGTQYF
. | TRBJ1-1 | . | TRBV11-1 | TGTGCCAGCAACACACAGTGGCAAAACACTGAAGCTTTCTTT | CASNTQWQNTEAFF
. | TRBJ1-1 | . | TRBV11-2 | TGTGCCAGCAGATTAAAGCGGGACACTGAAGCTGTCTTT | CASRLKRDTEAVF
TRBD1 | TRBJ2-3 | . | TRBV11-1 | TGTGCCGGCAGCTTTCAGGGGGCAAATACGCATTATTTT | CAGSFQGANTHYF
TRBD2 | TRBJ2-1 | . | TRBV10-2 | TGCGCCAGCAACGTACTAGCGGGAGCGCTAAATGAGCACTTCTTC | CASNVLAGALNEHFF
. | TRBJ2-7 | . | TRBV20-1 | TGCAGTACTGGAGACCCCTCAGGGATCTACGAGCAGTACTTT | CSTGDPSGIYEQYF
TRBD2 | TRBJ2-2 | many | TRBV11-2 | TGTGCCAGCAGCTTAGGGACTAGCGCCCTCAACACCGGGGAGCTGTTTTTT | CASSLGTSALNTGELFF
TRBD1 | TRBJ2-7 | . | TRBV11-3 | TGTGCCAGCAGCTCCCGACAGGGGACTGAGTACGAGCAGTACTTC | CASSSRQGTEYEQYF
. | TRBJ2-6 | . | TRBV4-3 | TGCGCCACCAGCCAAGAGGCGGTGTCTGGGGCCGACATCCTGACTTTC | CATSQEAVSGADILTF
. | TRBJ2-5 | . | TRBV12-3/TRBV12-4 | TGTGCTAGCAGTTTAACTCCAGCGGAGACCCAGTACTTC | CASSLTPAETQYF
. | TRBJ1-1 | few | TRBV5-1 | TGCGCCAGCAGCTTGACCGGGACTCCGGACACTGAAGCTTTCTTT | CASSLTGTPDTEAFF
. | TRBJ2-6 | . | TRBV29-1 | TGCGGCGTTGAGGGTATCTCTGGGGCCAACATCCTGACTTTC | CGVEGISGANILTF
. | TRBJ1-6 | . | TRBV11-2 | TGTGCCAGCAGGGTTCCGGGGCATAGTGATTCACTCCTCCACTTT | CASRVPGHSDSLLHF
. | TRBJ1-4 | . | TRBV11-1 | TGTGTCAGCAGTGGTGGTTCCTCCCGAAGTGAAAAACTGTTTTTT | CVSSGGSSRSEKLFF
. | TRBJ2-6 | . | TRBV6-5 | TGTGCCAGCAGCCTAGCGTCAGCCAGCTTTGGGGCCAACGTCCTGACTTTC | CASSLASASFGANVLTF
. | TRBJ2-3 | . | TRBV20-1 | TGCAGTATGGAATCAGGTACGCAGTATTTT | CSMESGTQYF
. | TRBJ1-2 | . | TRBV25-1 | TGTGCCAGCAGTGAAGGGGGCGGACTATATGGCTACATCTTC | CASSEGGGLYGYIF
. | TRBJ2-1 | . | TRBV6-2/TRBV6-3 | TGTGCCAGCAGTCATCCTGCAGGAGGGCCGGGTGATCAGTTCTTC | CASSHPAGGPGDQFF
. | TRBJ2-5 | . | TRBV11-2 | TGTGCCTGCAGCTCTACATTGGAAGAGATCCAGTACTTC | CACSSTLEEIQYF
. | TRBJ1-2 | . | TRBV28 | TGTACCAGCAGTTTTCACCAGATCTACTATGGTTACACCTTC | CTSSFHQIYYGYTF
. | TRBJ2-3 | . | TRBV20-1 | TGTAGTGCTAGTCTAGGACTAAGGACAGATGCGCAGTATTTT | CSASLGLRTDAQYF
. | TRBJ1-1 | . | TRBV5-6 | TGTGCCAGCAGGTTACTTCAGGGTAGTGAAGCTTTCTTT | CASRLLQGSEAFF
. | TRBJ2-1 | . | TRBV11-1 | TGTGCCAGTAGCTTTTGGGTCACGGGCTCCTACAATGGCCAGTTCTTC | CASSFWVTGSYNGQFF
TRBD1 | TRBJ2-1 | few | TRBV11-2 | TGTGCCAGCAGCCTTAGACAGGGGGCTATGTGGAATGAGCAGTTCTTC | CASSLRQGAMWNEQFF
. | TRBJ2-3 | . | TRBV20-1 | TGCAGTGCTCCCACGGCGGGGGCCATACACCGCACAGATACGCTGTATTTT | CSAPTAGAIHRTDTLYF
. | TRBJ1-6 | . | TRBV20-1 | TGTAGTGCTAGAGACTCTTACCCGTATAATTCACCCCTCCACTTT | CSARDSYPYNSPLHF
. | TRBJ1-4 | few | TRBV10-2 | TGCGCCAGCACGGGACACCTTAATGAAATACTGTTTTTT | CASTGHLNEILFF
. | TRBJ2-2 | . | TRBV11-2 | TGTGCCAGCAGCGAAGGTGGCCGAAACGCCTGGGAGCTGTTTTTT | CASSEGGRNAWELFF
. | TRBJ2-7 | . | TRBV11-3 | TGTGCCAGCAGCTTAGCCCGAGAGGGGCCCACCTGCGAGCAGTACTTC | CASSLAREGPTCEQYF
. | TRBJ2-7 | . | TRBV20-1 | TGCACGGAGAGAGGGGTCGAGCAGTACTTC | CTERGVEQYF
. | TRBJ1-1 | once | TRBV11-2 | TGTGCCAGCAGCTTTACAGGGAGAGGGACTCAATCTTTCTTT | CASSFTGRGTQSFF
. | TRBJ2-3 | . | TRBV6-5 | TGTGCCAGCAGTTCAGGCTATGGCACAGATACGCAGTATTTT | CASSSGYGTDTQYF
. | TRBJ2-3 | . | TRBV11-3 | TGTGCCAGCATCCCGGTGATGGGGGGACGCACAGATACGCAGTATTTT | CASIPVMGGRTDTQYF
. | TRBJ2-7 | . | TRBV4-2 | TGTGTCATCAGCCAAGATTTAGGAGATCTGGGGGAGCAGTACTTT | CVISQDLGDLGEQYF